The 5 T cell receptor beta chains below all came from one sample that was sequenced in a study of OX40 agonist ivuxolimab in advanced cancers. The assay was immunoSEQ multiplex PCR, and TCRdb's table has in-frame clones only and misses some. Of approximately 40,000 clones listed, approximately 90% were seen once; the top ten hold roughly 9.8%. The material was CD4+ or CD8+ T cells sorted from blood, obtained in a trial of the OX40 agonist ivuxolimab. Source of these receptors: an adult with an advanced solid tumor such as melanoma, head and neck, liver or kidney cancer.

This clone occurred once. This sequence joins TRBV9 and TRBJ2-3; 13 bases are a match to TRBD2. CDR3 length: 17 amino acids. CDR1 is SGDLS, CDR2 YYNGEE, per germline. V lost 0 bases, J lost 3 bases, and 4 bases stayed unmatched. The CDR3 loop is CASSVDGLAGVTDTQYF. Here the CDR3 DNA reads TGTGCCAGCAGCGTAGACGGACTAGCGGGAGTTACAGATACGCAGTATTTT. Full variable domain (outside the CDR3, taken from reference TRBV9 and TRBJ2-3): DSGVTQTPKHLITATGQRVTLRCSPRSGDLSVYWYQQSLDQGLQFLIQYYNGEERAKGNILERFSAQQFPDLHSELNLSSLELGDSALYFCASSVDGLAGVTDTQYFGPGTRLTVL.

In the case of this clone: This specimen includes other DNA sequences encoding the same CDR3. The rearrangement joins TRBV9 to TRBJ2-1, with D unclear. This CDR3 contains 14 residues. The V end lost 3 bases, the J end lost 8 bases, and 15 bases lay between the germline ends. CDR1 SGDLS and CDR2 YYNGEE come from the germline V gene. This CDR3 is CASSESGLGDEQFF. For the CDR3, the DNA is TGTGCCAGCAGCGAGAGTGGTTTGGGTGATGAGCAGTTCTTC.

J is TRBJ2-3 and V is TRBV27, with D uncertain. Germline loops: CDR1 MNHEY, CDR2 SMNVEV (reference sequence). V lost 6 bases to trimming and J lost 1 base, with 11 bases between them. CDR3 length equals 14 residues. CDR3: CASSAVLGTDTQYF. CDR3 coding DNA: TGTGCCAGCAGCGCCGTCCTGGGCACAGATACGCAGTATTTT.

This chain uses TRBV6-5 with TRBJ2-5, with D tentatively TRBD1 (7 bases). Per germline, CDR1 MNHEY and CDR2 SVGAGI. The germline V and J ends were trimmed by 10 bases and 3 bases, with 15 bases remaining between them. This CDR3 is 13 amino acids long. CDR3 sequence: CAIAGGRKETQYF. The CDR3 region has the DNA TGTGCCATCGCAGGGGGGAGAAAAGAGACCCAGTACTTC.

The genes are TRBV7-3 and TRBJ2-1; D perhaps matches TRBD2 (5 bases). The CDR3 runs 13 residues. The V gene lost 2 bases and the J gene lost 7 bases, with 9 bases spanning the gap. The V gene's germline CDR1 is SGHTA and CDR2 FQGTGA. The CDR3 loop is CASSLLAPNEQFF. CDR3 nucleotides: TGTGCCAGCAGCTTACTAGCTCCTAATGAGCAGTTCTTC. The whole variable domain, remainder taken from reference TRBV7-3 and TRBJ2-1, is GAGVSQTPSNKVTEKGKYVELRCDPISGHTALYWYRQSLGQGPEFLIYFQGTGAADDSGLPNDRFFAVRPEGSVSTLKIQRTERGDSAVYLCASSLLAPNEQFFGPGTRLTVL.